This entry lists 17 T cell receptor beta chains sequenced from one sample in a study of cytomegalovirus exposure and HLA in healthy donors (dated by TCRdb to about 2017). Library construction relied on the immunoSEQ multiplex PCR assay. For the multiplex PCR, a mixture combining 60 forward primers for TCR Vbeta segments and 13 reverse primers for TCR Jbeta segments was used. The source is immuneACCESS, and TCRdb retained only in-frame sequences with V and J called. Part of the clones is not carried over; for the studies checked, unresolved V genes explain less than half of this, and the remainder is unexplained. Present in this sample are fewer than 250,000 clones, approximately 79% of which were seen just once. The ten most abundant clones make up 1.6% of the sample. The sequenced sample consisted of PBMCs. Receptor source: a woman aged 18 to 35 in good health and CMV-seronegative.

The rearrangement links TRBV30 to TRBJ2-1, with TRBD2 identical over 9 bases. Germline lookup yields CDR1 GTSNPN and CDR2 SVGIG (reference sequence). V gave up 4 bases and J gave up 7 bases; unmatched junction bases: 11. The CDR3 has 15 amino acids. CDR3 DNA sequence: TGTGCCTGGATCCTGTCGGCTAGCGGGAAGAATGAGCAGTTCTTC. It is translated as CAWILSASGKNEQFF.

The CDR3 region has the DNA TGTGCCAGCAGCTCCGGGAGGGGGCTTTCTGGAAACACCATATATTTT. This sequence encodes CASSSGRGLSGNTIYF. V and J are TRBV11-2 and TRBJ1-3; 7 bases match TRBD1. The CDR3 is made up of 16 amino acids. Germline assignment: CDR1 SGHAT and CDR2 FQNNGV. V lost 4 bases to trimming and J lost 1 base; unmatched junction nucleotides: 7.

The chain combines TRBV5-1 with TRBJ2-3; TRBD2 matches at 11 bases. Germline-derived CDR1 and CDR2 are SGHRS and YFSETQ. Trimming cost V 0 bases and J 3 bases; bases outside gene matches: 6. The CDR3 consists of 17 residues. Here the CDR3 DNA reads TGCGCCAGCAGCTTGGAAGTAGCGGGGGGGCCAACAGATACGCAGTATTTT. Protein sequence: CASSLEVAGGPTDTQYF.

In the case of this clone: One end of the junction does not line up with germline, which may come from a read error. V is TRBV7-9 and J is TRBJ2-7; TRBD2 is a possible D gene (6 bases). CDR1 and CDR2 from the germline V gene are SEHNR and FQNEAQ (reference sequence). The CDR3 runs 13 residues. The CDR3 bases are TGTTCCAGCAGCCCTGACGGGGGCTACGAGCAGTACTTC. It yields the protein CSSSPDGGYEQYF.

The rearrangement links TRBV6-1 to TRBJ1-1; D call uncertain. V lost 9 bases and J lost 1, with 9 bases in between. Germline assignment: CDR1 MNHNS and CDR2 SASEGT. This CDR3 has 12 residues. The CDR3 sequence is CASSTPNTEAFF. The CDR3 coding sequence is TGTGCCAGTTCCACACCGAACACTGAAGCTTTCTTT.

The count of this clone is one. The chain carries TRBV6-5 and TRBJ2-7, with TRBD1 identical over 8 bases. This CDR3 is 14 amino acids long. J lost 3 bases, V lost 0 bases, and 1 base had no gene match. Germline values: CDR1 MNHEY, CDR2 SVGAGI. This chain's CDR3 is CASSYSTGDYEQYF. In nucleotides, the CDR3 is TGTGCCAGCAGTTACTCGACAGGGGACTACGAGCAGTACTTC.

Only a few counts were recorded for this clone. This chain uses TRBV19 with TRBJ1-1; 7 bases are shared with TRBD1. Trimming took 9 bases from V and 0 from J; bases not matched to a gene: 7. This CDR3 contains 14 residues. Germline V gives CDR1 LNHDA, CDR2 SQIVND (reference sequence). CDR3 DNA: TGTGCCAGCGAGACAGGGAAGATGAACACTGAAGCTTTCTTT. It specifies CASETGKMNTEAFF.

The chain carries TRBV27 and TRBJ2-7; TRBD1 aligns across 8 bases. J lost 0 bases, V lost 2 bases, and 3 bases had no gene match. From germline, CDR1 is MNHEY and CDR2 SMNVEV (reference sequence). The CDR3 has 15 amino acids. CDR3 DNA: TGTGCCAGCAGTTTAGGCACAGGGGGCTCCTACGAGCAGTACTTC. Translating it yields CASSLGTGGSYEQYF.

This CDR3 is CASSNLGALPAFF. The CDR3 nucleotides read TGTGCCAGCAGTAATCTGGGGGCGCTTCCGGCTTTCTTT. The chain is built from TRBV28 and TRBJ1-1, with D perhaps TRBD1 (6 bases). The CDR3 is made up of 13 amino acids. The V end was cut by 5 bases, the J end by 11 bases, with 18 bases between. CDR1 and CDR2 from the germline V gene are MDHEN and SYDVKM.

The chain employs TRBV6-1 and TRBJ2-5; a weak D match, TRBD1 (5 bases). The CDR3 is 14 amino acids. The germline V gene encodes CDR1 MNHNS and CDR2 SASEGT. Trimming took off 4 bases at V and 7 bases at J, with 16 bases between the two ends. Written as DNA, the CDR3 is TGTGCCAGCAGTGCACAACCGACAGTAAGGACCCAGTACTTC. Amino acids: CASSAQPTVRTQYF.

This clone was seen more than once but under ten times. The chain couples TRBV30 to TRBJ2-7; 7 bases map to TRBD2. V lost 3 bases to trimming and J lost 1 base; unmatched junction nucleotides: 9. Looked up from germline, CDR1 is GTSNPN and CDR2 is SVGIG (reference sequence). The CDR3 spans 15 residues. CDR3 DNA sequence: TGTGCCTGGAGGACGGGCGGGAGTTCATCCTACGAGCAGTACTTC. This sequence encodes CAWRTGGSSSYEQYF.

The chain carries TRBV6-1 and TRBJ1-5, with 7 bases matching TRBD1. The germline gives CDR1 MNHNS, CDR2 SASEGT. The V and J ends lost 7 bases and 4 bases, in that order; junction bases with no gene match: 10. There are 15 residues in the CDR3. CDR3 nucleotide sequence: TGTGCCAGCAAGACAGGGATGGGACTTAATCAGCCCCAGCATTTT. Amino acids: CASKTGMGLNQPQHF.

The chain employs TRBV7-3 and TRBJ2-7, with D hard to call. Trimming cost V 1 base and J 7 bases, with 11 bases left between them. CDR1 is SGHTA, CDR2 FQGTGA, per germline. The CDR3 is made up of 13 amino acids. CDR3 coding DNA: TGTGCCAGCAGCTTAAACCAGAATGGTGAGCAGTACTTC. Translating gives CASSLNQNGEQYF.

This clone has ten or more counts. This chain uses TRBV6-6 with TRBJ1-3; no clear D gene. The V gene's germline CDR1 is MNHNY and CDR2 SVGAGI (reference sequence). V dropped 7 bases and J dropped 2 bases, with 9 bases sitting between them. This CDR3 comprises 13 residues. The CDR3 nucleotides are TGTGCCAGCAACACGAGGGCTGGAAACACCATATATTTT. This encodes CASNTRAGNTIYF.

This clone was seen just once. This sequence joins TRBV18 and TRBJ2-5, with TRBD2 as a possible D gene (6 bases). Germline values: CDR1 KGHSH, CDR2 LQKENI. V shed 8 bases and J shed 5 bases, with 21 bases lying between them. This CDR3 contains 15 residues. CDR3 sequence reads: CASQIHTGVEETQYF. As DNA, the CDR3 is TGTGCCAGCCAGATACATACGGGAGTGGAGGAGACCCAGTACTTC. Full variable domain (outside the CDR3, taken from reference TRBV18 and TRBJ2-5): NAGVMQNPRHLVRRRGQEARLRCSPMKGHSHVYWYRQLPEEGLKFMVYLQKENIIDESGMPKERFSAEFPKEGPSILRIQQVVRGDSAAYFCASQIHTGVEETQYFGPGTRLLVL.

The chain employs TRBV6-1 and TRBJ2-7; D possibly corresponds to TRBD1 (6 bases). This CDR3 spans 14 amino acids. V dropped 1 base and J dropped 7 bases, with 14 bases sitting between them. Germline CDR1 MNHNS, CDR2 SASEGT. In nucleotides, the CDR3 is TGTGCCAGCAGTGAAGGGCAGGGGATTGGGGAGCAGTACTTC. Translated, it gives CASSEGQGIGEQYF.

This rearrangement joins TRBV11-2 to TRBJ1-1; 7 bases line up with TRBD1. The junction had 3 bases not matched to a gene; V was cut back by 5 bases and J by 6 bases. CDR3 size: 12 residues. The germline gives CDR1 SGHAT, CDR2 FQNNGV. CDR3 in amino acids: CASSQGGPEAFF. The CDR3, as DNA: TGTGCCAGCAGCCAGGGGGGCCCTGAAGCTTTCTTT. The whole variable domain, remainder taken from reference TRBV11-2 and TRBJ1-1, is EAGVAQSPRYKIIEKRQSVAFWCNPISGHATLYWYQQILGQGPKLLIQFQNNGVVDDSQLPKDRFSAERLKGVDSTLKIQPAKLEDSAVYLCASSQGGPEAFFGQGTRLTVV.